The clone carrying this TCR beta chain was counted many times. This specimen belongs to a study of low-dose radiotherapy and immunotherapy resistance in tumors. Time point in this sample: before trial treatment. TRAV- and TRBV-specific primers were used for first-strand cDNA, which covered alpha and beta chains. It was with a constant-region primer and a V-primer adapter that TCRs were amplified over around 18 PCR cycles. MiXCR, run by TCRdb on the reads, gives a single entry per CDR3 protein. The sample holds some 85,000 distinct CDR3 sequences; over 15% are singletons and the top ten take 4.5% to 7.5%. The sequence derives from a male donor with prostate cancer. Source: PBMCs, taken before treatment.

Written as DNA, the CDR3 is TGTGCCAGCACCGAGCGGGGGGCAGGCACCGGGGAGCTGTTTTTT. The encoded protein is CASTERGAGTGELFF. The J gene is TRBJ2-2, the V gene TRBV27, with 9 bases aligning to TRBD2. The junction had 7 bases not matched to a gene; V was cut back by 7 bases and J by 4 bases. This CDR3 comprises 15 residues. The V gene's germline CDR1 is MNHEY and CDR2 SMNVEV (reference sequence).